The rows below give T cell receptor beta chains drawn from one sample of a study of shared clonotypes between healthy human individuals. The method was immunoSEQ multiplex PCR; TCRdb's version includes in-frame clones alone and lacks a portion of them. Of a few million clones listed, 85% to 95% are singletons. The material sequenced was naive CD4+ T cells sorted from blood. Receptor source: a man between 18 and 35 years old in good health. CDR3s include the opening cysteine and the closing phenylalanine or tryptophan. A D gene is named only where the DNA matches it firmly. The size entry is marked missing in some rows and otherwise reads once, few, many or a size class.

D: TRBD2; J: TRBJ2-7; V: TRBV6-1; size: -; DNA: TGTGCCAGCAGGGCACCGGGGGGTTTCGTATACGAGCAGTACTTC; CDR3: CASRAPGGFVYEQYF
D: -; J: TRBJ2-2; V: TRBV18; size: -; DNA: TGTGCCAGCTCACCCTTGAGGGACACCGGGGAGCTGTTTTTT; CDR3: CASSPLRDTGELFF
D: TRBD1; J: TRBJ1-1; V: TRBV7-3; size: -; DNA: TGTGCCAGCAGCGAATCCGGGACAGGGAGTCGAGCTTTCTTT; CDR3: CASSESGTGSRAFF
D: -; J: TRBJ1-2; V: TRBV5-8; size: -; DNA: TGTGCCAGCAGCCCAGGGTCGCCCTATGGCTACACCTTC; CDR3: CASSPGSPYGYTF
D: -; J: TRBJ2-1; V: TRBV2; size: -; DNA: TGTGCCAGCGTTCCCGGGCCAACGGAGCCCATCTCCTACAATGAGCAGTTCTTC; CDR3: CASVPGPTEPISYNEQFF
D: TRBD2; J: TRBJ2-1; V: TRBV30; size: -; DNA: TGTGCCTGGAGTGTAAGCCTAGCGGGGGAGCAGTTCTTC; CDR3: CAWSVSLAGEQFF
D: -; J: TRBJ1-3; V: TRBV10-3; size: -; DNA: TGTGCCATCAGTGTTTCGGGAAACACCATATATTTT; CDR3: CAISVSGNTIYF
D: TRBD2; J: TRBJ2-1; V: TRBV2; size: -; DNA: TGTGCCAGCAGTGAGGCTAGCGGGAGGCCATTATCGATCTTC; CDR3: CASSEASGRPLSIF
D: -; J: TRBJ1-1; V: TRBV2; size: -; DNA: TGTGCCAGCAGTGGGACGACGGGGAGGACTGAAGCTTTCTTT; CDR3: CASSGTTGRTEAFF
D: TRBD1; J: TRBJ1-2; V: TRBV19; size: -; DNA: TGTGCCAGTAGACTGACAGGGGTCTATGGCTACACCTTC; CDR3: CASRLTGVYGYTF
D: TRBD2; J: TRBJ2-7; V: TRBV2; size: -; DNA: TGTGCCAGCCGAGATAACGGACTAGAGACGAGCTTC; CDR3: CASRDNGLETSF
D: -; J: TRBJ2-2; V: TRBV29-1; size: -; DNA: TGCAGCGTGGAGGGTTGGGGGACCGGGGAGCTGTTTTTT; CDR3: CSVEGWGTGELFF
D: -; J: TRBJ1-1; V: TRBV21-1; size: -; DNA: TGTGCCAGCAGCAAAGGCCAACAGACAGTCACTGAAGCTTTCTTT; CDR3: CASSKGQQTVTEAFF
D: -; J: TRBJ2-5; V: TRBV7-2; size: few; DNA: TGTGCCAGCAGCTTAGAACAGGGATCTGTAAAGACCCAGTACTTC; CDR3: CASSLEQGSVKTQYF
D: TRBD1; J: TRBJ1-6; V: TRBV28; size: -; DNA: TGTGCCAGCAGTTTACCACAGGGGGCGTCTGGTAATTCACCCCTCCACTTT; CDR3: CASSLPQGASGNSPLHF
D: -; J: TRBJ2-4; V: TRBV7-2; size: -; DNA: TGTGCCAGCAGCTTAGATTGGTCCATTCAGTACTTC; CDR3: CASSLDWSIQYF
D: -; J: TRBJ2-1; V: TRBV7-6; size: -; DNA: TGTGCCAGCAGCTTAAGGCTTGGGGTCAATGAGCAGTTCTTC; CDR3: CASSLRLGVNEQFF
D: -; J: TRBJ1-3; V: TRBV6-5; size: -; DNA: TGTGCCAGCAGTTACTCGAAAGCTTCTGGAAACACCATATATTTT; CDR3: CASSYSKASGNTIYF
D: TRBD1; J: TRBJ2-7; V: TRBV6-1; size: once; DNA: TGTGCCAGCAGAGGGACAGGGGGAGGCGAGCAGTACTTC; CDR3: CASRGTGGGEQYF
D: TRBD1; J: TRBJ2-5; V: TRBV5-6; size: -; DNA: TGTGCCAGCAGTGTATACGGGACAGGGATGGAGACCCAGTACTTC; CDR3: CASSVYGTGMETQYF
D: TRBD2; J: TRBJ2-1; V: TRBV5-1; size: -; DNA: TGCGCCAGCACTACTAGCGGGCCCAATGAGCAGTTCTTC; CDR3: CASTTSGPNEQFF
D: TRBD1; J: TRBJ1-2; V: TRBV10-3; size: -; DNA: TGTGCCATCAGGGTACAGGGGAACTATGGCTACACCTTC; CDR3: CAIRVQGNYGYTF
D: TRBD2; J: TRBJ2-3; V: TRBV5-1; size: -; DNA: TGCGCCAGCGGACCAGCGGGAGTCACAGATACGCAGTATTTT; CDR3: CASGPAGVTDTQYF
D: -; J: TRBJ2-1; V: TRBV7-3; size: -; DNA: TGTGCCAGCAGCCCTCGTTTCTCCTACAATGAGCAGTTCTTC; CDR3: CASSPRFSYNEQFF
D: -; J: TRBJ2-7; V: TRBV2; size: -; DNA: TGTGCCAGCAGTACTGACAGGTTCTCCCACGAGCAGTACTTC; CDR3: CASSTDRFSHEQYF
D: TRBD2; J: TRBJ2-3; V: TRBV5-4; size: -; DNA: TGTGCCAGCAGCCGCTTGGCGGGGGGGGAAGATACGCAGTATTTT; CDR3: CASSRLAGGEDTQYF
D: -; J: TRBJ2-3; V: TRBV7-9; size: -; DNA: TGTGCCAGCAGCTCCGGGCCCGCCGCAGATACGCAGTATTTT; CDR3: CASSSGPAADTQYF
D: TRBD2; J: TRBJ2-1; V: TRBV5-1; size: -; DNA: TGCGCCAGCAGCTTGCCTAGCGGCGACAATGAGCAGTTCTTC; CDR3: CASSLPSGDNEQFF
D: -; J: TRBJ2-1; V: TRBV14; size: -; DNA: TGTGCCAGCAGCCAAACAGGCGGCGGAACCTCCTACAATGAGCAGTTCTTC; CDR3: CASSQTGGGTSYNEQFF